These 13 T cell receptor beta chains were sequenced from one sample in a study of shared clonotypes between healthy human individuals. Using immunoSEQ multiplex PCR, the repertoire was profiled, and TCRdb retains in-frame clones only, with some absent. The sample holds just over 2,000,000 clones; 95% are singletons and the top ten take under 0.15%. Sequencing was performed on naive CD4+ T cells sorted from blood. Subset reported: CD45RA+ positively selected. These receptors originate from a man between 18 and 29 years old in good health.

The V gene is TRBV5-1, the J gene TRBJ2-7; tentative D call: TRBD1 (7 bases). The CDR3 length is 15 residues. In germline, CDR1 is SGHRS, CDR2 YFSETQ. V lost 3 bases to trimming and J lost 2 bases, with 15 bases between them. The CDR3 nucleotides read TGCGCCAGCAGCTCGAACCCAGGGGGGCCCTACGAGCAGTACTTC. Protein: CASSSNPGGPYEQYF.

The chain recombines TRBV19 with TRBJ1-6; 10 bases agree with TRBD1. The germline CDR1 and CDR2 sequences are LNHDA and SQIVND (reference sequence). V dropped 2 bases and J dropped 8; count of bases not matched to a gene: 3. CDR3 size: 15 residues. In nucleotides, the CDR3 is TGTGCCAGTAGTATAACCGGGACAGGGGATTCACCCCTCCACTTT. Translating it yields CASSITGTGDSPLHF.

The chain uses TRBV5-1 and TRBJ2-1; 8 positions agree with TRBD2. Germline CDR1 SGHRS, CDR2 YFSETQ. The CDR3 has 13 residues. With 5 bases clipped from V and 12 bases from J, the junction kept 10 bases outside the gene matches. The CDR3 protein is CASSFGGAPLQFF. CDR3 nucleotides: TGCGCCAGCAGTTTCGGGGGGGCCCCTTTGCAGTTCTTC.

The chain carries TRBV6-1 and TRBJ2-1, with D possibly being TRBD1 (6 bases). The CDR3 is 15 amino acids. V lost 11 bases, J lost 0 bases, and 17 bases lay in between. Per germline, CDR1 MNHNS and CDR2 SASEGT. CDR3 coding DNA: TGTGCCGCCCGCCCCGGGACACTCTCCTACAATGAGCAGTTCTTC. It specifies CAARPGTLSYNEQFF.

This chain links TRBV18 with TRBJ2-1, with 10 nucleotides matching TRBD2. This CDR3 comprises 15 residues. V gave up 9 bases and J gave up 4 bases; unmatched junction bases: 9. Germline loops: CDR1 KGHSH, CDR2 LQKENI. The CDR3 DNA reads TGTGCCAGTTTCAGCGGGGGGGCACTTTACAATGAGCAGTTCTTC. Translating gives CASFSGGALYNEQFF. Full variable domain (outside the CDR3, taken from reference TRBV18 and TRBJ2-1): NAGVMQNPRHLVRRRGQEARLRCSPMKGHSHVYWYRQLPEEGLKFMVYLQKENIIDESGMPKERFSAEFPKEGPSILRIQQVVRGDSAAYFCASFSGGALYNEQFFGPGTRLTVL.

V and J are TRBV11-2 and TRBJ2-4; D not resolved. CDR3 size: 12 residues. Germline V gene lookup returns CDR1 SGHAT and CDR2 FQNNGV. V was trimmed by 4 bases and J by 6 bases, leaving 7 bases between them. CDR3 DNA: TGTGCCAGCAGCTCCGGCGGAAACATTCAGTACTTC. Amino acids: CASSSGGNIQYF.

The CDR3 coding sequence is TGTGCCAGCGCCGGGCACCCGAATAATTCACCCCTCCACTTT. This encodes CASAGHPNNSPLHF. The rearrangement joins TRBV28 to TRBJ1-6; D uncertain. This CDR3 has 14 residues. The germline CDR1 and CDR2 sequences are MDHEN and SYDVKM. Trimming cost V 8 bases and J 5 bases, with 13 bases left between them.

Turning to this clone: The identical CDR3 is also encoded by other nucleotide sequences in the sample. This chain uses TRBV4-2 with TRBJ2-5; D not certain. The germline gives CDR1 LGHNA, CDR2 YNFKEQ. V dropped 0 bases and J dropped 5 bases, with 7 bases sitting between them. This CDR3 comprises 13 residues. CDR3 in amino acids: CASSQDPQETQYF. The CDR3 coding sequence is TGTGCCAGCAGCCAAGATCCGCAGGAGACCCAGTACTTC.

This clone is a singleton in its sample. CDR3 DNA: TGTGCCAGCAGTATCAAGACACCCCTCCACTTT. As protein: CASSIKTPLHF. The chain carries TRBV2 and TRBJ1-6; D is uncertain. This CDR3 has 11 amino acids. Germline V gene sequence: CDR1 SNHLY, CDR2 FYNNEI. V was shortened by 5 bases and J by 11 bases, with 7 bases between the two germline ends. Together with reference TRBV2 and TRBJ1-6, the CDR3 gives the full variable domain: EPEVTQTPSHQVTQMGQEVILRCVPISNHLYFYWYRQILGQKVEFLVSFYNNEISEKSEIFDDQFSVERPDGSNFTLKIRSTKLEDSAMYFCASSIKTPLHFGNGTRLTVT.

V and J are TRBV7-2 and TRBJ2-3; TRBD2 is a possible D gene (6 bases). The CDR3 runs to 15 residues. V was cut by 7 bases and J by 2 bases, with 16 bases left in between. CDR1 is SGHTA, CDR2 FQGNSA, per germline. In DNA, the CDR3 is TGTGCCAGCACCAAATCCGGGACTTACACAGATACGCAGTATTTT. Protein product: CASTKSGTYTDTQYF.

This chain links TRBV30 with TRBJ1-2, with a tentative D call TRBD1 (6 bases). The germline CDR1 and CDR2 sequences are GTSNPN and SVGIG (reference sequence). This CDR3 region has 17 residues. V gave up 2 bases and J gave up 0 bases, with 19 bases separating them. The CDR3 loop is CAWSWGPRGAPNYGYTF. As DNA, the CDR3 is TGTGCCTGGAGTTGGGGACCACGGGGGGCCCCTAACTATGGCTACACCTTC.

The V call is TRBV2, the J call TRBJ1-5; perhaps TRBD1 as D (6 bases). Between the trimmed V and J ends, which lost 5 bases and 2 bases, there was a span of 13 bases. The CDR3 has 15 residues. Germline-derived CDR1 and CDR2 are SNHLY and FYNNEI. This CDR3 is CASSINRDGNQPQHF. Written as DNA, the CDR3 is TGTGCCAGCAGTATAAACAGGGATGGCAATCAGCCCCAGCATTTT.

The CDR3 sequence: CAWRDTGAGEAFF. CDR3 nucleotide sequence: TGTGCCTGGAGAGATACAGGGGCCGGTGAAGCTTTCTTT. V gene TRBV30 combines with J gene TRBJ1-1, with 7 nucleotides matching TRBD1. V lost 3 bases and J lost 7; bases outside the gene matches: 8. The CDR3 runs 13 residues. Germline CDR1 is GTSNPN and CDR2 is SVGIG (reference sequence).